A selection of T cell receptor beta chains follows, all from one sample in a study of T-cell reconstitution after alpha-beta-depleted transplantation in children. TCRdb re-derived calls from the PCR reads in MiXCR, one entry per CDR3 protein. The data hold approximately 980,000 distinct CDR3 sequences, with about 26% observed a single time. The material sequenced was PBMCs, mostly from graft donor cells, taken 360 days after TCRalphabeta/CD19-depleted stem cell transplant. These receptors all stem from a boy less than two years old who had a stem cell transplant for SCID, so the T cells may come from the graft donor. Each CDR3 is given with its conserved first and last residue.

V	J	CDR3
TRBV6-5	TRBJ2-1	CASSYLAGTDNEQFF
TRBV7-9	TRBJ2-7	CASSAHRGVITYEQYF
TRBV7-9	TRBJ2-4	CASCRVEAKNIQYF
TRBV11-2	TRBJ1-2	CASSLRAGGHQLNYGYTF
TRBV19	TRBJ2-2	CASSIARELFF
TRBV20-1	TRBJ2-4	CSAEDVAKNIQYF
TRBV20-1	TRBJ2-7	CSASRDRAYEQYF
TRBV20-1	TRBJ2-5	CSARGRGATQETQYF
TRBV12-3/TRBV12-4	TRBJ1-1	CASSSLGRAFF
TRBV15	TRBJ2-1	CATSSGSSSYNEQFF
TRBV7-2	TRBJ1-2	CASSLELRRDGYGYTF
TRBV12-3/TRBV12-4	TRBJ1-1	CASSTKRGTEAFF
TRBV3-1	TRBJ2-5	CASSQGDSSAETQYF
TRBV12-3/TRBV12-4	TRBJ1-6	CASSLPTATSPLHF
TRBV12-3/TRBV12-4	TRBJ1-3	CASSPTRGLYF
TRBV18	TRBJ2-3	CASSPNQGRDTQYF
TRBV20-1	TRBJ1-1	CSARDRARDEAFF
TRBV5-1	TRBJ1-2	CASRGTAPFDYGYTF
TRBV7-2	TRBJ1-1	CASSLSVSGTNTEAFF
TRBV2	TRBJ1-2	CASSPGDFYGYTF
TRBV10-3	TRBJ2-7	CAISESRVSFSYEQYF
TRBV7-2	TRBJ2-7	CASSSRTSGASYEQYF
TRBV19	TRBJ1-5	CASSLDGTFPPNQPQHF
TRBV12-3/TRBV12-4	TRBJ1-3	CASSRGVTGNTIYF